Below are 23 T cell receptor beta chains sequenced from a single sample in a study of OX40 agonist ivuxolimab in advanced cancers. The protocol was immunoSEQ multiplex PCR, while the TCRdb copy is restricted to in-frame clones and leaves out a portion. The repertoire holds tens of thousands of clones, with 90% to 95% as singletons. The source material was CD4+ or CD8+ T cells sorted from blood, sampled in a trial of the OX40 agonist ivuxolimab. The receptors shown here come from an adult with an advanced solid tumor such as melanoma, head and neck, liver or kidney cancer.

J is TRBJ1-2 and V is TRBV23-1; D gene uncertain. TRBV23-1 is identified as an open reading frame with a role that is uncertain. This CDR3 has 15 amino acids. The V end was cut by 0 bases, the J end by 1 base, with 9 bases between. As DNA, the CDR3 is TGCGCCAGCAGTCAATCGGTTGGGGATAACTATGGCTACACCTTC. Protein sequence: CASSQSVGDNYGYTF.

V and J are TRBV7-9 and TRBJ1-1, with 11 bases identical to TRBD1. J gave up 5 bases and V 5 bases, and 7 bases lay outside the gene matches. The CDR3 is 15 amino acids. The germline V gene encodes CDR1 SEHNR and CDR2 FQNEAQ (reference sequence). CDR3 sequence: CASSRTGTGGTEAFF. The CDR3 DNA reads TGTGCCAGCAGCAGGACCGGGACAGGGGGAACTGAAGCTTTCTTT.

This sequence joins TRBV18 and TRBJ2-7; 10 bases agree with TRBD1. V lost 3 bases, J lost 5 bases, and 4 bases stayed unmatched. Germline lookup yields CDR1 KGHSH and CDR2 LQKENI. This CDR3 region has 14 residues. In DNA, the CDR3 is TGTGCCAGCTCACCCGGGACAGGGGACCACGAGCAGTACTTC. This sequence encodes CASSPGTGDHEQYF. Full variable domain (rest looked up from reference TRBV18 and TRBJ2-7): NAGVMQNPRHLVRRRGQEARLRCSPMKGHSHVYWYRQLPEEGLKFMVYLQKENIIDESGMPKERFSAEFPKEGPSILRIQQVVRGDSAAYFCASSPGTGDHEQYFGPGTRLTVT.

The chain is built from TRBV6-5 and TRBJ2-1; 11 bases are shared with TRBD2. V lost 4 bases to trimming and J lost 4 bases; unmatched junction nucleotides: 6. This CDR3 has 16 amino acids. From germline, CDR1 is MNHEY and CDR2 SVGAGI. In DNA form, the CDR3 reads TGTGCCAGCAGTTCCCCTAGCGGGAGGTCTTACAATGAGCAGTTCTTC. Residues: CASSSPSGRSYNEQFF.

The V and J genes are TRBV28 and TRBJ2-1, with a tentative D call TRBD2 (8 bases). The CDR3 consists of 19 residues. V was cut by 3 bases and J by 8 bases, with 29 bases left in between. Per germline, CDR1 MDHEN and CDR2 SYDVKM. The CDR3 spells CASSFRETGSGRVRDEQFF. The CDR3 DNA is TGTGCCAGCAGTTTCCGTGAGACAGGGTCCGGGAGGGTCCGGGATGAGCAGTTCTTC.

This chain joins TRBV7-9 and TRBJ2-7, with a tentative D call TRBD2 (5 bases). The germline V gene has CDR1 SEHNR and CDR2 FQNEAQ (reference sequence). This CDR3 comprises 14 residues. Trimming left V 4 bases short and J 3 bases short, with 13 bases between. The DNA of the CDR3 is TGTGCCAGCAGCTCCCTGTCGGGAATCTACGAGCAGTACTTC. Its protein is CASSSLSGIYEQYF.

In this sample, this clone turned up a few times. The chain employs TRBV5-6 and TRBJ1-4, with TRBD1 identical over 8 bases. The CDR3 consists of 15 residues. V shed 0 bases, J shed 7 bases, and the junction held 5 bases outside the gene matches. CDR1 SGHDT and CDR2 YYEEEE come from the germline V gene. The CDR3 sequence: CASSLAAGGSEKLFF. The CDR3 bases are TGTGCCAGCAGCTTGGCCGCAGGGGGCAGTGAAAAACTGTTTTTT.

The chain uses TRBV5-1 and TRBJ1-5; D remains ambiguous. The CDR3 is 15 residues long. Per the germline V gene, CDR1 is SGHRS and CDR2 is YFSETQ. V lost 4 bases, J lost 1 base, and 12 bases lay in between. CDR3 sequence (DNA): TGCGCCAGCAGCCCCACCGACCCCAGCAATCAGCCCCAGCATTTT. Its protein product is CASSPTDPSNQPQHF. The variable domain in full, with the rest retrieved from reference TRBV5-1 and TRBJ1-5, is KAGVTQTPRYLIKTRGQQVTLSCSPISGHRSVSWYQQTPGQGLQFLFEYFSETQRNKGNFPGRFSGRQFSNSRSEMNVSTLELGDSALYLCASSPTDPSNQPQHFGDGTRLSIL.

J is TRBJ1-2 and V is TRBV28; D not resolved. Germline V CDR1 and CDR2: MDHEN, SYDVKM. The germline V and J ends were trimmed by 1 base and 6 bases, with 9 bases remaining between them. The CDR3 extends over 13 amino acids. CDR3 coding DNA: TGTGCCAGCAGTTTATCTCTCCCCAATGGCTACACCTTC. This translates into CASSLSLPNGYTF.

The chain uses TRBV6-6 and TRBJ2-7, with D maybe TRBD1 (6 bases). Germline CDR1 reads MNHNY; CDR2 reads SVGAGI (reference sequence). CDR3 length: 13 amino acids. V was shortened by 8 bases and J by 4 bases, with 15 bases between the two germline ends. CDR3 in DNA: TGTGCCAGCGTGAAACAGGGTTTGTACGAGCAGTACTTC. This codes for CASVKQGLYEQYF.

This clone was observed a few times. The chain uses TRBV4-2 and TRBJ2-5, with 12 nucleotides matching TRBD2. The CDR3 is 17 amino acids. In germline, CDR1 is LGHNA, CDR2 YNFKEQ. V gave up 4 bases and J gave up 5 bases; unmatched junction bases: 11. The chain's CDR3 is CASSLGTTSGRDETQYF. The CDR3 nucleotides are TGTGCCAGCAGCCTCGGTACGACTAGCGGGAGAGACGAGACCCAGTACTTC.

This chain joins TRBV6-4 and TRBJ2-5; TRBD2 aligns across 9 bases. There are 15 residues in the CDR3. Germline V gene sequence: CDR1 MRHNA, CDR2 SNTAGT. V was clipped by 4 bases and J by 1 base; unmatched bases: 4. CDR3 DNA sequence: TGTGCCAGCAGTGCGCTAGCGGGGCCCCAAGAGACCCAGTACTTC. Protein product: CASSALAGPQETQYF.

The rearrangement joins TRBV7-2 to TRBJ2-7; 10 bases fit TRBD2. The germline V gene has CDR1 SGHTA and CDR2 FQGNSA. The CDR3 sequence is 16 residues long. The trim removed 2 bases at V and 6 bases at J, leaving 10 bases unmatched. The chain's CDR3 is CASSLSTGLAGVEQYF. CDR3 DNA: TGTGCCAGCAGCTTAAGTACCGGGCTAGCGGGAGTCGAGCAGTACTTC.

The chain carries TRBV7-2 and TRBJ2-7, with 8 bases aligning to TRBD1. In germline, CDR1 is SGHTA, CDR2 FQGNSA. The length of the CDR3 is 16 residues. J was trimmed by 2 bases and V by 3 bases; bases with no gene match: 9. CDR3 coding DNA: TGTGCCAGCAGCTTCGGAAGGACAGGGACCACCTACGAGCAGTACTTC. Its translation: CASSFGRTGTTYEQYF.

The chain combines TRBV27 with TRBJ1-2, with D hard to call. Germline assignment: CDR1 MNHEY and CDR2 SMNVEV (reference sequence). CDR3 size: 16 residues. Trimming took off 5 bases at V and 4 bases at J, with 20 bases between the two ends. The CDR3 coding sequence is TGTGCCAGCAGTGCACACCGGGCTCAAGACCCCTATGGCTACACCTTC. Its protein is CASSAHRAQDPYGYTF.

The chain employs TRBV11-3 and TRBJ2-1; the D is unclear. Trimming cost V 5 bases and J 7 bases, with 12 bases left between them. Germline CDR1 reads SGHNT; CDR2 reads YENEEA. The CDR3 extends over 13 amino acids. In nucleotides, the CDR3 is TGTGCCAGCAGCCCTTACCACGGGAATGAGCAGTTCTTC. Translation: CASSPYHGNEQFF.

As to this clone: Other nucleotide sequences in the sample specify the same CDR3. The rearrangement joins TRBV5-1 to TRBJ2-7, with TRBD1 matching over 9 bases. J gave up 2 bases and V 3 bases, and 3 bases lay outside the gene matches. Germline CDR1 reads SGHRS; CDR2 reads YFSETQ. This CDR3 comprises 14 residues. CDR3 coding DNA: TGCGCCAGCAGCTCCGGACAGGGGCCCTACGAGCAGTACTTC. This sequence encodes CASSSGQGPYEQYF.

The CDR3 region has the DNA TGTGCCAGCAGTTTGGAGGAAGTAGGACTAGCGGTGTCCTACGAGCAGTACTTC. It encodes CASSLEEVGLAVSYEQYF. The gene calls are TRBV28 and TRBJ2-7, with 10 bases lining up with TRBD2. There are 18 residues in the CDR3. Germline CDR1 MDHEN, CDR2 SYDVKM. Germline trimming cut 3 bases from V and 1 base from J; bases unmatched to any gene: 12.

This chain links TRBV4-1 with TRBJ1-4; 8 nucleotides match TRBD1. The V and J ends lost 5 bases and 6 bases, in that order; junction bases with no gene match: 11. The CDR3 runs 16 residues. Germline values: CDR1 MGHRA, CDR2 YSYEKL. For the CDR3, the DNA is TGCGCCAGCAGCAACTCCGGGACAGGTCTTTATGAAAAACTGTTTTTT. It codes for CASSNSGTGLYEKLFF.

The chain combines TRBV5-6 with TRBJ2-6; the D is unclear. CDR3 length: 13 amino acids. Trimming left V 2 bases short and J 1 base short, with 1 base between. Germline assignment: CDR1 SGHDT and CDR2 YYEEEE. CDR3 residues: CASSFSGANVLTF. The CDR3 coding sequence is TGTGCCAGCAGCTTTTCTGGGGCCAACGTCCTGACTTTC.

The chain has TRBV14 and TRBJ2-1, with TRBD2 matching 9 bases. This CDR3 contains 13 residues. The trim removed 1 base at V and 9 bases at J, leaving 1 base unmatched. Looked up from germline, CDR1 is SGHDN and CDR2 is FVKESK. CDR3 sequence reads: CASSQVSGSEQFF. As DNA, the CDR3 is TGTGCCAGCAGCCAAGTTAGCGGGAGTGAGCAGTTCTTC.

The rearrangement links TRBV10-3 to TRBJ1-2, with D hard to call. The CDR3 loop spans 13 amino acids. With 0 bases removed from V and 8 bases from J, the gap between germline ends came to 10 bases. Germline V lookup: CDR1 ENHRY, CDR2 SYGVKD. DNA for the CDR3: TGTGCCATCAGTGAGTCGAGGAATGGAGGCTACACCTTC. Translated: CAISESRNGGYTF.

The chain recombines TRBV4-1 with TRBJ2-7; D may be TRBD1 or TRBD2 (5 bases each). Per the germline V gene, CDR1 is MGHRA and CDR2 is YSYEKL. V was clipped by 4 bases and J by 3 bases, with 16 bases between them. CDR3 length equals 15 residues. CDR3 nucleotide sequence: TGCGCCAGCAGCCCTCCGGGACCCATAAGCTACGAGCAGTACTTC. Translation: CASSPPGPISYEQYF.